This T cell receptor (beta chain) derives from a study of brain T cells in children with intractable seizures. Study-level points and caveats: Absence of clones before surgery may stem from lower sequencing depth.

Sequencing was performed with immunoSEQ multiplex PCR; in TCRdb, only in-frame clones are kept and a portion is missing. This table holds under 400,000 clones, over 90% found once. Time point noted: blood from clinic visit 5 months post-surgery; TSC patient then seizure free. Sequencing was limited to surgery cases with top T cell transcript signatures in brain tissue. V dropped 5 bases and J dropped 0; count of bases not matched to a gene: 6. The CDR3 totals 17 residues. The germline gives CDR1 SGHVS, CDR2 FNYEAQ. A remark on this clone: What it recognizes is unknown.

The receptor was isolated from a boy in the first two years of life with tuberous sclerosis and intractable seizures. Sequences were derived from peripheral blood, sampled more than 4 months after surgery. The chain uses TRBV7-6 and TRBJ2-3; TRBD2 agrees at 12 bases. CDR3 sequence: CASSAATSGSSTDTQYF. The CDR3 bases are TGTGCCAGCAGCGCGGCGACTAGCGGGAGTAGCACAGATACGCAGTATTTT.